This T cell receptor (beta chain) stems from a study of T cell changes during pregnancy in multiple sclerosis. Sequencing was performed with immunoSEQ multiplex PCR; in TCRdb, only in-frame clones are kept and a portion is missing. The repertoire consists of tens of thousands of clones, with roughly 93% occurring once and the leading ten covering about 0.84%. The source is a female donor with multiple sclerosis, enrolled in a pregnancy study. The sequenced sample was peripheral blood, obtained in the third trimester of pregnancy.

The CDR3 reads CASANPLAGGPYEQFF. The CDR3 DNA follows: TGTGCCAGCGCCAACCCACTGGCGGGAGGGCCCTATGAGCAGTTCTTC. The chain recombines TRBV11-1 with TRBJ2-1; 9 nucleotides agree with TRBD2. J lost 8 bases, V lost 8 bases, and 16 bases had no gene match. Germline CDR1 and CDR2: SGHAT and FQDESV (reference sequence). This CDR3 is 16 amino acids long.